This T cell receptor beta chain emerged from a study of cytomegalovirus exposure and HLA in healthy donors (dated by TCRdb to the late 2010s). Broadly, across the study: A later analysis indicated that the 95 to 150 validation repertoires were generated on the platform also employed for the 666 repertoires of the first cohort. The study aimed to test whether cataloging public T cell receptors could reveal signatures of past pathogen exposure. Besides the first cohort of 550 to 750 subjects, a separate validation cohort made up of over 100 different subjects was used. High-throughput TCR immunosequencing, statistical association of individual TCRs with disease status, and machine learning were combined to predict cytomegalovirus infection status. Results and caveats for the whole study, not just this receptor: In vitro tests confirmed that a few of the cytomegalovirus-associated TCR beta chains recognize cytomegalovirus antigens. Most TCR sequences were observed very rarely across donors, whereas some public TCRs were present in many individuals. The study listed 150 to 200 TCR beta chains as associated with cytomegalovirus. The validation cohort had no HLA typing available for a later analysis, so co-occurrence within that cohort was assessed over all 120 repertoires. Cytomegalovirus status was reported to be diagnosed by the classifier with high specificity and sensitivity in both the original and validation cohorts. Subsequent analysis determined that TCRs grouped into clusters in the first cohort also showed a tendency toward co-occurrence across the 90 to 150 validation repertoires, and 85% to 95% of cluster scores exceeded 0. The authors suggested that the approach could potentially be generalized to other disease states and immunological phenotypes.

Library creation used the immunoSEQ multiplex PCR assay. Per the source publication's procedure: A statistical classification framework was built to diagnose cytomegalovirus status from the catalog of TCR beta chain sequences. TCRdb obtained this table from immuneACCESS and retained in-frame rearrangements with V and J assigned. These tables miss some clones; where compared with another copy, unresolved V genes account for less than half of the shortfall, and the remainder is unexplained. V, J and clone size reflect that table, while D and trimming were determined from the DNA. Recorded for this sample are 150,000 to 200,000 clones; about 90% of them occurred a single time. The ten largest clones represent 3% to 3.5% of the sample. Comment on this clone: It has no known antigen specificity. No much larger clone is present one base from it, and per-base qualities are unavailable.

Separate from the approximately 700-subject first cohort, the validation cohort of around 130 subjects was the group to which the donors belonged. Trimming removed 4 bases from V and 10 bases from J; the gene matches leave 4 bases unexplained. Including cysteine and phenylalanine, the CDR3 has 13 amino acids. CDR3 DNA is the only sequence kept; it has 39 bases, read in frame from the first base. The CDR1 and CDR2 encoded by the germline V gene are KGHSH and LQKENI. Sequencing was carried out using PBMCs. The chain is encoded by TRBV18 joined to TRBJ2-1; the junction holds 10 bases that match TRBD1. The TCR originated in a young woman in good health and CMV-seropositive. The DNA is as follows: TGTGCCAGCTCACTAGGGACAGGGGAAGAGCAGTTCTTC. The encoded protein is CASSLGTGEEQFF.